This is a list of T cell receptor beta chains from one sample in a study of blood T cell repertoires in COVID-19. This table comes from immunoSEQ multiplex PCR, and its TCRdb copy is limited to in-frame clones, with some not included. The sample lists about 170,000 clones, 79% occurring once. Input material: PBMCs or T cells enriched from blood (not recorded which). The receptors shown here come from a woman between 65 and 79 years old in a cohort exposed to, infected with or recovered from COVID-19 (not recorded which). Both conserved end residues are part of each CDR3. Each record gives: D gene, V gene, clone size, J gene, CDR3 protein, CDR3 DNA. A D gene is named only where the DNA matches it firmly. Size is omitted from some rows. Given values are once, few, many or a class for expanded clones.

d_call: TRBD1
v_call: TRBV7-3
clone_size: NA
j_call: TRBJ2-1
cdr3_aa: CASSPSGDRENRQFF
cdr3_nt: TGTGCCAGCAGCCCCAGTGGGGACAGGGAAAATCGGCAGTTCTTC

d_call: NA
v_call: TRBV11-3
clone_size: NA
j_call: TRBJ2-2
cdr3_aa: CASSLDPSSGELFF
cdr3_nt: TGTGCCAGCAGCTTAGATCCCAGTTCCGGGGAGCTGTTTTTT

d_call: NA
v_call: TRBV28
clone_size: NA
j_call: TRBJ1-5
cdr3_aa: CASSFAQGGNQPQHF
cdr3_nt: TGTGCCAGCAGTTTTGCCCAGGGTGGCAATCAGCCCCAGCATTTT

d_call: NA
v_call: TRBV12-5
clone_size: NA
j_call: TRBJ1-1
cdr3_aa: CASGFGGHTEAFF
cdr3_nt: TGTGCTAGTGGTTTTGGGGGCCACACTGAAGCTTTCTTT

d_call: NA
v_call: TRBV29-1
clone_size: NA
j_call: TRBJ2-5
cdr3_aa: CSVEWLEEETQYF
cdr3_nt: TGCAGCGTTGAGTGGCTAGAGGAAGAGACCCAGTACTTC

d_call: NA
v_call: TRBV3-1/TRBV3-2
clone_size: few
j_call: TRBJ2-1
cdr3_aa: CASSQGTGTTNEQFF
cdr3_nt: TGTGCCAGCAGCCAAGGTACAGGGACAACCAATGAGCAGTTCTTC

d_call: TRBD2
v_call: TRBV7-3
clone_size: few
j_call: TRBJ2-1
cdr3_aa: CASSLSTSGIFNEQFF
cdr3_nt: TGTGCCAGCAGCCTATCGACTAGCGGGATCTTCAATGAGCAGTTCTTC

d_call: NA
v_call: TRBV7-9
clone_size: NA
j_call: TRBJ2-7
cdr3_aa: CASSRFSGYEQYF
cdr3_nt: TGTGCCAGCAGCAGATTCAGCGGTTACGAGCAGTACTTC

d_call: NA
v_call: TRBV5-1
clone_size: few
j_call: TRBJ1-1
cdr3_aa: CASSGGENTEAFF
cdr3_nt: TGCGCCAGCAGCGGAGGGGAGAACACTGAAGCTTTCTTT

d_call: NA
v_call: TRBV28
clone_size: NA
j_call: TRBJ1-5
cdr3_aa: CASSRGVGNQPQHF
cdr3_nt: TGTGCCAGCTCCCGGGGGGTAGGCAATCAGCCCCAGCATTTT

d_call: NA
v_call: TRBV11-2
clone_size: NA
j_call: TRBJ2-5
cdr3_aa: CASSLDSQGAKTQYF
cdr3_nt: TGTGCCAGCAGCTTAGACTCTCAGGGCGCTAAGACCCAGTACTTC

d_call: TRBD1
v_call: TRBV5-1
clone_size: NA
j_call: TRBJ2-3
cdr3_aa: CASSLGGTGSTDTQYF
cdr3_nt: TGCGCCAGCAGCTTGGGGGGGACAGGCAGCACAGATACGCAGTATTTT

d_call: NA
v_call: TRBV10-3
clone_size: NA
j_call: TRBJ2-1
cdr3_aa: CATSRSKTLDGGDEQFF
cdr3_nt: TGTGCCACATCACGGTCGAAAACGCTTGATGGAGGTGATGAGCAGTTCTTC

d_call: TRBD2
v_call: TRBV27
clone_size: NA
j_call: TRBJ2-3
cdr3_aa: CASSSPPGRGEHTQYF
cdr3_nt: TGTGCCAGCAGTTCCCCCCCCGGACGGGGGGAACATACGCAGTATTTT

d_call: TRBD1
v_call: TRBV18
clone_size: few
j_call: TRBJ2-3
cdr3_aa: CASSPGTGITDTQYF
cdr3_nt: TGTGCCAGCTCCCCCGGGACAGGGATAACAGATACGCAGTATTTT

d_call: NA
v_call: TRBV5-1
clone_size: NA
j_call: TRBJ2-7
cdr3_aa: CASSSQGHPYEQYF
cdr3_nt: TGCGCCAGCAGCTCGCAGGGTCACCCCTACGAGCAGTACTTC

d_call: TRBD2
v_call: TRBV7-7
clone_size: NA
j_call: TRBJ2-5
cdr3_aa: CASSQGLAQQETQYF
cdr3_nt: TGTGCTAGCAGCCAAGGACTAGCCCAACAAGAGACCCAGTACTTC